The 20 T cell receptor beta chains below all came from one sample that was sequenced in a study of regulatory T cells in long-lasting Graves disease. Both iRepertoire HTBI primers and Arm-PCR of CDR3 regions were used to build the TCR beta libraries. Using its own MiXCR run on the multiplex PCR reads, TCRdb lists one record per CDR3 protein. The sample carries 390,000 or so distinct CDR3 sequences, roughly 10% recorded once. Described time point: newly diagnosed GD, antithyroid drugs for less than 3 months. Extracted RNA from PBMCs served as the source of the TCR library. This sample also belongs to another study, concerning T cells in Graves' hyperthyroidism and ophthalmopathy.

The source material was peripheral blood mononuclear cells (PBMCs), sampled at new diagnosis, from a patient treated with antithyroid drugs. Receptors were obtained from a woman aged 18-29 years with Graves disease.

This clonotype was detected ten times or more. CDR3 in amino acids: CASSQVGGRVGNQPQHF. The CDR3 nucleotides read TGCGCCAGCAGCCAAGTGGGGGGCAGGGTCGGCAATCAGCCCCAGCATTTT. The chain carries TRBV4-1 and TRBJ1-5; D might be TRBD1 (6 bases). Germline V gives CDR1 MGHRA, CDR2 YSYEKL. The V end was cut by 1 base, the J end by 2 bases, with 15 bases between. The CDR3 covers 17 residues.

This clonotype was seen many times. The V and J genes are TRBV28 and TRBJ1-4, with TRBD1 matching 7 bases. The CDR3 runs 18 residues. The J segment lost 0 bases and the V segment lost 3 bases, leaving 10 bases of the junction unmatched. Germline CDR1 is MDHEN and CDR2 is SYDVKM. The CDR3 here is CASSFEGASLSTNEKLFF. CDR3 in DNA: TGTGCCAGCAGTTTTGAGGGGGCCTCGCTTTCAACTAATGAAAAACTGTTTTTT.

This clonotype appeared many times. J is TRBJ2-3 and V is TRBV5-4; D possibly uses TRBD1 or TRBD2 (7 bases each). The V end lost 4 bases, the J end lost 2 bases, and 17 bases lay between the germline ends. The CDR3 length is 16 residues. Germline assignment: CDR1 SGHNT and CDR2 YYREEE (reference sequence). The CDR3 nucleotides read TGTGCCAGCAGCCCCTTAGCAGGGGGGGCCACAGATACGCAGTATTTT. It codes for CASSPLAGGATDTQYF.

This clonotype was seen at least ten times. The DNA for the CDR3 is TGTGCCAGCAGCCAAGAAGGTCCGGCAGTCCTACACTACAATGAGCAGTTCTTC. This gives the protein CASSQEGPAVLHYNEQFF. The chain combines TRBV14 with TRBJ2-1; D call uncertain. CDR3 length: 18 residues. CDR1 SGHDN and CDR2 FVKESK come from the germline V gene. Trimming removed 0 bases at V and 3 bases at J, with 18 bases between. Full variable domain (rest looked up from reference TRBV14 and TRBJ2-1): EAGVTQFPSHSVIEKGQTVTLRCDPISGHDNLYWYRRVMGKEIKFLLHFVKESKQDESGMPNNRFLAERTGGTYSTLKVQPAELEDSGVYFCASSQEGPAVLHYNEQFFGPGTRLTVL.

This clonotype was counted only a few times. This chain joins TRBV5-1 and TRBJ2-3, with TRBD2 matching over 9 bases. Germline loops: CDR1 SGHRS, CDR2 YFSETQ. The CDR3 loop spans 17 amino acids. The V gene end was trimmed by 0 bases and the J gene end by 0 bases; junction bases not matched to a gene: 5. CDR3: CASSLGLAGFSTDTQYF. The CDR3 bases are TGCGCCAGCAGCTTGGGCCTAGCGGGGTTCAGCACAGATACGCAGTATTTT.

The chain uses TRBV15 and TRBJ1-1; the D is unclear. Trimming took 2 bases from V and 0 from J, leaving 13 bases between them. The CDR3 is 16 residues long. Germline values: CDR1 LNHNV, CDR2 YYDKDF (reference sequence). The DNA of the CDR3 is TGTGCCACCAGCAGAACGGCCGATTCAATGAACACTGAAGCTTTCTTT. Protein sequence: CATSRTADSMNTEAFF.

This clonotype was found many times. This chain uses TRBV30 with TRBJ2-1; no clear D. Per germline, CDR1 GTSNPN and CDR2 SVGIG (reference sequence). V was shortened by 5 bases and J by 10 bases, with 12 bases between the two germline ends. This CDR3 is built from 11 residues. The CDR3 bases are TGTGCCTGGGAGATAGGTACGGAGCAGTTCTTC. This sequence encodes CAWEIGTEQFF.

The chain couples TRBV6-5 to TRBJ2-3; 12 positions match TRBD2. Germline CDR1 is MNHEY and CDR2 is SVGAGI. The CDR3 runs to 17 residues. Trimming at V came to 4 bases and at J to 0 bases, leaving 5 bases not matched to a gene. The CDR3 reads CASSSSGGATSTDTQYF. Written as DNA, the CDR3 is TGTGCCAGCAGTTCTAGCGGGGGGGCCACTAGCACAGATACGCAGTATTTT.

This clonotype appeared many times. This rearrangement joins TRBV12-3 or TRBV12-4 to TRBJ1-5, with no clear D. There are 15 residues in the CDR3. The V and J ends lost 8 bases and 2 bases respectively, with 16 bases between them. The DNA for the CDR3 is TGTGCCAGCTCCGATGCCGGGTTTGGCAATCAGCCCCAGCATTTT. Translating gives CASSDAGFGNQPQHF.

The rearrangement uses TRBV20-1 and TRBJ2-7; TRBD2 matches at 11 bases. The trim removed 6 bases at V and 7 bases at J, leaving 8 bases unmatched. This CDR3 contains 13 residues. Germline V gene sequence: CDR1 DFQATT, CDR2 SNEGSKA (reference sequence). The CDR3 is CSAPLAGVREQYF. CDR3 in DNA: TGCAGTGCCCCACTAGCGGGAGTTCGAGAGCAGTACTTC.

The CDR3 DNA is TGCAGTGCCCGTGGACAGGGGGTCTTATCGGAAGCTTTCTTT. Amino acid sequence: CSARGQGVLSEAFF. The chain combines TRBV20-1 with TRBJ1-1, with 10 bases that match TRBD1. The CDR3 spans 14 residues. Unmatched junction bases numbered 12, after V lost 6 bases and J lost 8 bases. The germline V gene encodes CDR1 DFQATT and CDR2 SNEGSKA (reference sequence).

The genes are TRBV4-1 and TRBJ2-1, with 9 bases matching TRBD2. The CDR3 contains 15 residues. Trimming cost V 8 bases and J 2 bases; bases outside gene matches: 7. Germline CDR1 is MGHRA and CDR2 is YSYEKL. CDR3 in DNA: TGCGCCAGCGGAATTAGCGGGAGTCCCTACAATGAGCAGTTCTTC. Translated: CASGISGSPYNEQFF.

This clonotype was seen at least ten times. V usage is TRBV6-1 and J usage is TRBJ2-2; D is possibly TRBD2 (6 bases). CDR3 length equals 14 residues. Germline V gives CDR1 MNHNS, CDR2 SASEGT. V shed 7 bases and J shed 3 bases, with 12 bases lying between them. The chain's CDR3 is CASNGGEDTGELFF. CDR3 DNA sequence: TGTGCCAGCAACGGGGGTGAGGACACCGGGGAGCTGTTTTTT.

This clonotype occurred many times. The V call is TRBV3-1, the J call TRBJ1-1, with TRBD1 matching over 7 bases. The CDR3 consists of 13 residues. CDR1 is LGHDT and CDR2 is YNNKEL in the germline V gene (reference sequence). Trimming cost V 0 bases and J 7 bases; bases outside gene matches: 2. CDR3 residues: CASSQDGQDEAFF. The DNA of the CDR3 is TGTGCCAGCAGCCAAGATGGACAGGATGAAGCTTTCTTT.

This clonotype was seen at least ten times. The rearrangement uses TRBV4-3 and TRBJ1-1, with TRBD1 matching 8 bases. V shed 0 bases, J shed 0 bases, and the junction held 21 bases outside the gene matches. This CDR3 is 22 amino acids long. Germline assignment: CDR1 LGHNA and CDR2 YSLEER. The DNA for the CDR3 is TGCGCCAGCAGCCAAGATCGAGGGGGACAGGTAATCCACAATCAACTGAACACTGAAGCTTTCTTT. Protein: CASSQDRGGQVIHNQLNTEAFF.

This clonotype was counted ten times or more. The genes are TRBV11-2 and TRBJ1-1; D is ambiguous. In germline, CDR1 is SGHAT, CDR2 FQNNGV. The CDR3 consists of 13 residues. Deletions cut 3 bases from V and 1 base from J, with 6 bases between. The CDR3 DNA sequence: TGTGCCAGCAGCTTCTCAGCGAACACTGAAGCTTTCTTT. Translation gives CASSFSANTEAFF.

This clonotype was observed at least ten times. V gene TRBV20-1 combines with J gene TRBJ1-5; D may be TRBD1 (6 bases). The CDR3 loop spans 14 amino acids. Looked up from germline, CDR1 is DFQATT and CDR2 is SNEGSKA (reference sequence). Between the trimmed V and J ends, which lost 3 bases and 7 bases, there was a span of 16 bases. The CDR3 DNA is TGCAGTGCTAGCGGGGGCAGAGGAGTCCAGCCCCAGCATTTT. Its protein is CSASGGRGVQPQHF.

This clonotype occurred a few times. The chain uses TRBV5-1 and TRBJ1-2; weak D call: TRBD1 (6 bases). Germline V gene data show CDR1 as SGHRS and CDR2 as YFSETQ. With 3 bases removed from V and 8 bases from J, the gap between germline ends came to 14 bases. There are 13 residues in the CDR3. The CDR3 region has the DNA TGCGCCAGCAGCTCCCCAGGGGCGGTGGGCTACACCTTC. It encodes CASSSPGAVGYTF. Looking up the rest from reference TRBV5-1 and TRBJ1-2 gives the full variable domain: KAGVTQTPRYLIKTRGQQVTLSCSPISGHRSVSWYQQTPGQGLQFLFEYFSETQRNKGNFPGRFSGRQFSNSRSEMNVSTLELGDSALYLCASSSPGAVGYTFGSGTRLTVV.

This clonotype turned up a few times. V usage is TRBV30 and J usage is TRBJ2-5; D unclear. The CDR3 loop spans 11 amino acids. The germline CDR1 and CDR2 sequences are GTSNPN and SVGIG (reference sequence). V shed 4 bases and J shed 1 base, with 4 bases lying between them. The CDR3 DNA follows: TGTGCCTGGACAGTCCAAGAGACCCAGTACTTC. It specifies CAWTVQETQYF.

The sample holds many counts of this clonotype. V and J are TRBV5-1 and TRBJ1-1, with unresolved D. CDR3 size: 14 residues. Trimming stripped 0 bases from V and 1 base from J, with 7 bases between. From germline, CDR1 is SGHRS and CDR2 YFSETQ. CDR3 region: CASSLVPGNTEAFF. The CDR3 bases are TGCGCCAGCAGCTTGGTCCCGGGGAACACTGAAGCTTTCTTT.